A selection of T cell receptor beta chains follows, all from one sample in a study of T-cell reconstitution after alpha-beta-depleted transplantation in children. One entry per CDR3 protein results from TCRdb running MiXCR on the PCR reads. The sample yields 490,000 or so distinct CDR3 sequences, around 12% seen once. This material consisted of PBMCs from the stem cell graft donor, taken from the stem cell graft. These receptors were collected from a human donor who donated a stem cell graft to a child with combined immunodeficiency. CDR3s include the opening cysteine and the closing phenylalanine or tryptophan. The order of the fields is CDR3 DNA, CDR3 protein, V gene, clone size, D gene, J gene. D genes are given only for firm matches. Some rows mark clone size as missing; the rest say once, few, many or name a class of expanded clone.

CDR3 DNA: TGCAGCGTTGAAGTGGGGCACCACGAGCAGTACTTC
CDR3 protein: CSVEVGHHEQYF
V gene: TRBV29-1
clone size: few
D gene: -
J gene: TRBJ2-7

CDR3 DNA: TGTGCCAGCAGCGGGCGGGCAGGATCCTACGAGCAGTACTTC
CDR3 protein: CASSGRAGSYEQYF
V gene: TRBV7-2
clone size: -
D gene: -
J gene: TRBJ2-7

CDR3 DNA: TGTGCCATCAGGAACACAGATACGCAGTATTTT
CDR3 protein: CAIRNTDTQYF
V gene: TRBV10-3
clone size: many
D gene: -
J gene: TRBJ2-3

CDR3 DNA: TGTGCCAGCAGCGTAGGCCCCGCAACAGATACGCAGTATTTT
CDR3 protein: CASSVGPATDTQYF
V gene: TRBV9
clone size: -
D gene: -
J gene: TRBJ2-3

CDR3 DNA: TGTGCCATCAGTGAGGTTTCTAGCGCCTACGAGCAGTACTTC
CDR3 protein: CAISEVSSAYEQYF
V gene: TRBV10-3
clone size: many
D gene: -
J gene: TRBJ2-7

CDR3 DNA: TGTGCCAGCAGTCCCGCGAGGGCCAGCGAAAAACTGTTTTTT
CDR3 protein: CASSPARASEKLFF
V gene: TRBV12-3/TRBV12-4
clone size: -
D gene: -
J gene: TRBJ1-4

CDR3 DNA: TGCGCCAGCAGCTTGACTACAGAGGGGGCCTTGGGTGAAGCTTTCTTT
CDR3 protein: CASSLTTEGALGEAFF
V gene: TRBV5-1
clone size: few
D gene: TRBD1
J gene: TRBJ1-1

CDR3 DNA: TGTGCCAGCTCACCCAAACAGATTACTAGCGGGTCGTCCTACGAGCAGTACTTC
CDR3 protein: CASSPKQITSGSSYEQYF
V gene: TRBV18
clone size: -
D gene: TRBD2
J gene: TRBJ2-7

CDR3 DNA: TGTGCCAGCAGTTACTTGTCTTTGTGCGTTTGCCCGTACTACGAGCAGTACTTC
CDR3 protein: CASSYLSLCVCPYYEQYF
V gene: TRBV6-5
clone size: few
D gene: -
J gene: TRBJ2-7

CDR3 DNA: TGTGCCAGCAGTTCTCAACCGGGACAACCCACTGAAGCTTTCTTT
CDR3 protein: CASSSQPGQPTEAFF
V gene: TRBV28
clone size: -
D gene: -
J gene: TRBJ1-1

CDR3 DNA: TGTGCCGCCAAGGGACAGGGAGGCGAGCAGTACTTC
CDR3 protein: CAAKGQGGEQYF
V gene: TRBV6-5
clone size: few
D gene: TRBD1
J gene: TRBJ2-7

CDR3 DNA: TGTGCCAGCAGCCCCGGGACACCACCCTACGAGCAGTACTTC
CDR3 protein: CASSPGTPPYEQYF
V gene: TRBV7-9
clone size: few
D gene: -
J gene: TRBJ2-7

CDR3 DNA: TGTGCCAGCATGGGCGGATTGAACACTGAAGCTTTCTTT
CDR3 protein: CASMGGLNTEAFF
V gene: TRBV6-6
clone size: -
D gene: -
J gene: TRBJ1-1

CDR3 DNA: TGCAGTGCTGCCAAGACTGGGGAGACCCAGTACTTC
CDR3 protein: CSAAKTGETQYF
V gene: TRBV20-1
clone size: -
D gene: -
J gene: TRBJ2-5

CDR3 DNA: TGTGCCAGCAGCAGGGACAGGGGAGCCTACGAGCAGTACTTC
CDR3 protein: CASSRDRGAYEQYF
V gene: TRBV5-8
clone size: few
D gene: TRBD1
J gene: TRBJ2-7

CDR3 DNA: TGTGCCGCACGGACTAGCGGTCAAAGCACAGATACGCAGTATTTT
CDR3 protein: CAARTSGQSTDTQYF
V gene: TRBV10-3
clone size: -
D gene: TRBD2
J gene: TRBJ2-3

CDR3 DNA: TGTGCCAGCAGTTTATCTCGGGGGATGGAAGCTTTCTTT
CDR3 protein: CASSLSRGMEAFF
V gene: TRBV12-3/TRBV12-4
clone size: few
D gene: -
J gene: TRBJ1-1

CDR3 DNA: TGTGCCAGCAGCCTAGGACCGGGAGGTGAGCAGTTCTTC
CDR3 protein: CASSLGPGGEQFF
V gene: TRBV4-2
clone size: many
D gene: TRBD2
J gene: TRBJ2-1

CDR3 DNA: TGCAGTGCTAGGCCCCTGCCGGGACCCCGCACAGATACGCAGTATTTT
CDR3 protein: CSARPLPGPRTDTQYF
V gene: TRBV20-1
clone size: many
D gene: -
J gene: TRBJ2-3

CDR3 DNA: TGTGCCAGCAGCCAAGATAGGCAGAGCATGAACACTGAAGCTTTCTTT
CDR3 protein: CASSQDRQSMNTEAFF
V gene: TRBV3-1
clone size: -
D gene: -
J gene: TRBJ1-1

CDR3 DNA: TGTGCCAGCAGTCCGATGGGTCGGGTACTCTACAATGAGCAGTTCTTC
CDR3 protein: CASSPMGRVLYNEQFF
V gene: TRBV6-4
clone size: many
D gene: -
J gene: TRBJ2-1

CDR3 DNA: TGTGCCTGGAGGGACCTTGGCCTCAATGAGCAGTTCTTC
CDR3 protein: CAWRDLGLNEQFF
V gene: TRBV30
clone size: few
D gene: -
J gene: TRBJ2-1

CDR3 DNA: TGTGCCAGCAGTCGACCAGGACCCGCGCGGGATACGCAGTATTTT
CDR3 protein: CASSRPGPARDTQYF
V gene: TRBV5-4
clone size: -
D gene: -
J gene: TRBJ2-3

CDR3 DNA: TGTGCCAGCAAGCCGACAGGGATGAACACTGAAGCTTTCTTT
CDR3 protein: CASKPTGMNTEAFF
V gene: TRBV12-3/TRBV12-4
clone size: few
D gene: TRBD1
J gene: TRBJ1-1

CDR3 DNA: TGCAGCGTTGAAGCCTCGGACGGAATCCTACGGGATGAGCAGTTCTTC
CDR3 protein: CSVEASDGILRDEQFF
V gene: TRBV29-1
clone size: few
D gene: -
J gene: TRBJ2-1

CDR3 DNA: TGTGCCAGCAGCGTACAGGCGGGATTCACAGATACGCAGTATTTT
CDR3 protein: CASSVQAGFTDTQYF
V gene: TRBV9
clone size: -
D gene: -
J gene: TRBJ2-3

CDR3 DNA: TGCAGTGCTAGACCCGGGACTAGGACACAATCCTACAATGAGCAGTTCTTC
CDR3 protein: CSARPGTRTQSYNEQFF
V gene: TRBV20-1
clone size: -
D gene: TRBD2
J gene: TRBJ2-1

CDR3 DNA: TGTGCCAGCACCGTCGGAGGGAGCAATCAGCCCCAGCATTTT
CDR3 protein: CASTVGGSNQPQHF
V gene: TRBV9
clone size: few
D gene: -
J gene: TRBJ1-5

CDR3 DNA: TGTGCCAGCAGCCTTCCCGGACAGAACTACGAGCAGTACTTC
CDR3 protein: CASSLPGQNYEQYF
V gene: TRBV3-1
clone size: few
D gene: -
J gene: TRBJ2-7

CDR3 DNA: TGTGCCAGCATTCCCCAGGGGGAGGGTGTGAATGAGCAGTTCTTC
CDR3 protein: CASIPQGEGVNEQFF
V gene: TRBV12-3/TRBV12-4
clone size: -
D gene: -
J gene: TRBJ2-1

CDR3 DNA: TGTGCCAGCAGTTTAGCGCAGGTTTGGAATGAGCAGTTCTTC
CDR3 protein: CASSLAQVWNEQFF
V gene: TRBV12-3/TRBV12-4
clone size: few
D gene: -
J gene: TRBJ2-1

CDR3 DNA: TGTGCCAGCAGTTTTGGGCCCCATATAGAAACCTACGAGCAGTACTTC
CDR3 protein: CASSFGPHIETYEQYF
V gene: TRBV12-3/TRBV12-4
clone size: -
D gene: -
J gene: TRBJ2-7

CDR3 DNA: TGTGCCAGCAGCCTTGCCACAGGGATGAACACTGAAGCTTTCTTT
CDR3 protein: CASSLATGMNTEAFF
V gene: TRBV12-3/TRBV12-4
clone size: many
D gene: -
J gene: TRBJ1-1

CDR3 DNA: TGCAGTGCCCCGGAGGGAGGGGCGCGGGTCTACGAGCAGTACTTC
CDR3 protein: CSAPEGGARVYEQYF
V gene: TRBV20-1
clone size: -
D gene: TRBD2
J gene: TRBJ2-7

CDR3 DNA: TGTGCCAGCAGCTTTTTCAGCCAAAGCGGGTCCTACGAGCAGTACTTC
CDR3 protein: CASSFFSQSGSYEQYF
V gene: TRBV7-3
clone size: -
D gene: -
J gene: TRBJ2-7

CDR3 DNA: TGTGCCAGCAGTTACTCGCCCTGGGACACATCCTACGAGCAGTACTTC
CDR3 protein: CASSYSPWDTSYEQYF
V gene: TRBV6-5
clone size: -
D gene: -
J gene: TRBJ2-7

CDR3 DNA: TGTGCCTGGAGAACCTGGGGGGAGACCCAGTACTTC
CDR3 protein: CAWRTWGETQYF
V gene: TRBV30
clone size: few
D gene: -
J gene: TRBJ2-5

CDR3 DNA: TGTGCCAGCAGTTTGTCGGTAGCGGGGGGTTACTCCTACGAGCAGTACTTC
CDR3 protein: CASSLSVAGGYSYEQYF
V gene: TRBV27
clone size: -
D gene: TRBD2
J gene: TRBJ2-7

CDR3 DNA: TGTGCCAGCGAGTTTTTCAGGTCGGGCGGGGAGCTGTTTTTT
CDR3 protein: CASEFFRSGGELFF
V gene: TRBV5-6
clone size: -
D gene: -
J gene: TRBJ2-2

CDR3 DNA: TGTGCCAGCAGTTTACGGGACCTAGGCACAGATACGCAGTATTTT
CDR3 protein: CASSLRDLGTDTQYF
V gene: TRBV28
clone size: few
D gene: -
J gene: TRBJ2-3

CDR3 DNA: TGTGCCAGCAGTTTTTCAGGGGCGGAAGATACGCAGTATTTT
CDR3 protein: CASSFSGAEDTQYF
V gene: TRBV12-3/TRBV12-4
clone size: many
D gene: -
J gene: TRBJ2-3

CDR3 DNA: TGTGCCAGCACTTTGTTTAATGAAAAACTGTTTTTT
CDR3 protein: CASTLFNEKLFF
V gene: TRBV12-3/TRBV12-4
clone size: -
D gene: -
J gene: TRBJ1-4

CDR3 DNA: TGTGCCAGCAGCTTGTTTGTCGGGAGAGGGAACTATGAGCAGTTCTTC
CDR3 protein: CASSLFVGRGNYEQFF
V gene: TRBV7-8
clone size: -
D gene: -
J gene: TRBJ2-1

CDR3 DNA: TGTGCCAGCAGTTTACCCGGGGGGAGGCAGTTCTTC
CDR3 protein: CASSLPGGRQFF
V gene: TRBV12-3/TRBV12-4
clone size: -
D gene: TRBD2
J gene: TRBJ2-1

CDR3 DNA: TGTGCCAGCAGTTTACCCTCTGGGGTGAACACCGGGGAGCTGTTTTTT
CDR3 protein: CASSLPSGVNTGELFF
V gene: TRBV12-3/TRBV12-4
clone size: -
D gene: -
J gene: TRBJ2-2

CDR3 DNA: TGCGCCAGCAGCCGCCGACTCTCTTCGCCGACAGATACGCAGTATTTT
CDR3 protein: CASSRRLSSPTDTQYF
V gene: TRBV4-3
clone size: -
D gene: -
J gene: TRBJ2-3

CDR3 DNA: TGTGCCAGCAGTTTAGCCTTAAGCGGCGGTGGCTACACCTTC
CDR3 protein: CASSLALSGGGYTF
V gene: TRBV12-3/TRBV12-4
clone size: -
D gene: -
J gene: TRBJ1-2

CDR3 DNA: TGTGCCAGCAACGGCGGGGCTTATAGCAATCAGCCCCAGCATTTT
CDR3 protein: CASNGGAYSNQPQHF
V gene: TRBV12-3/TRBV12-4
clone size: few
D gene: -
J gene: TRBJ1-5

CDR3 DNA: TGCAGCGCCGGAAAAGCGGGGGATACGCAGTATTTT
CDR3 protein: CSAGKAGDTQYF
V gene: TRBV29-1
clone size: -
D gene: TRBD2
J gene: TRBJ2-3

CDR3 DNA: TGCGCCAGCAGCCAGACCCCCGGGTATAGGTCGAGCTCACCCCTCCACTTT
CDR3 protein: CASSQTPGYRSSSPLHF
V gene: TRBV4-3
clone size: -
D gene: -
J gene: TRBJ1-6

CDR3 DNA: TGTGCCAGCAGTTTCCGGGGGGAGACCCAGTACTTC
CDR3 protein: CASSFRGETQYF
V gene: TRBV12-3/TRBV12-4
clone size: many
D gene: -
J gene: TRBJ2-5

CDR3 DNA: TGTGCCAGCAGCGATGGGGGGGGTTCCTACGAGCAGTACTTC
CDR3 protein: CASSDGGGSYEQYF
V gene: TRBV9
clone size: -
D gene: TRBD2
J gene: TRBJ2-7

CDR3 DNA: TGTGCCAGCAGCTTAAGCAATGAGCAGTTCTTC
CDR3 protein: CASSLSNEQFF
V gene: TRBV12-3/TRBV12-4
clone size: many
D gene: -
J gene: TRBJ2-1

CDR3 DNA: TGTGCCAGCAGCTACCGACCGACTAGCGGCGATACGTATAATGAGCAGTTCTTC
CDR3 protein: CASSYRPTSGDTYNEQFF
V gene: TRBV11-2
clone size: many
D gene: TRBD2
J gene: TRBJ2-1

CDR3 DNA: TGTGCCAGCAGGGGCCTCTTCGCCTCTGGGGCCAACGTCCTGACTTTC
CDR3 protein: CASRGLFASGANVLTF
V gene: TRBV2
clone size: -
D gene: -
J gene: TRBJ2-6

CDR3 DNA: TGTGCCATCAGTGAATTGAGCGGGGGCGAAGAGACCCAGTACTTC
CDR3 protein: CAISELSGGEETQYF
V gene: TRBV10-3
clone size: many
D gene: TRBD2
J gene: TRBJ2-5

CDR3 DNA: TGTGCCAGCAGCGACGGTGTTGGCAATCAGCCCCAGCATTTT
CDR3 protein: CASSDGVGNQPQHF
V gene: TRBV3-1
clone size: few
D gene: -
J gene: TRBJ1-5

CDR3 DNA: TGTGCCAGCCGTTCGCCGGTATCTGGGGCCAACGTCCTGACTTTC
CDR3 protein: CASRSPVSGANVLTF
V gene: TRBV5-5
clone size: -
D gene: -
J gene: TRBJ2-6

CDR3 DNA: TGTGCCACCAGTGATTTGCAAGGGAGCGAGACCCAGTACTTC
CDR3 protein: CATSDLQGSETQYF
V gene: TRBV24-1
clone size: -
D gene: -
J gene: TRBJ2-5